This TCR beta chain was identified in a study of cytomegalovirus exposure and HLA in healthy donors. V was pared by 9 bases and J by 4 bases, with 15 bases between. This CDR3 comprises 13 residues. Germline V gene lookup returns CDR1 MNHEY and CDR2 SVGAGI. Generated by immunoSEQ multiplex PCR, the TCRdb table keeps only in-frame clones and is missing some. The data show roughly 80,000 clones, with over 85% seen just once and less than 2.5% held by the top ten. In this sample, this clone turned up a few times. The TCR comes from a woman aged 18-30 years in good health and CMV-seronegative. The sequenced sample was PBMCs. This sequence joins TRBV6-5 and TRBJ1-1; D possibly corresponds to TRBD1 (5 bases). The CDR3 reads CASTPPGVTEAFF. CDR3 DNA sequence: TGTGCCAGTACCCCTCCGGGGGTCACTGAAGCTTTCTTT.